This TCR beta chain was found in a study of blood T cell repertoires in COVID-19. Turning to the study itself: Sites in the United States, Italy and Spain provided acute and convalescent COVID-19 samples. PBMCs, B-cell-depleted T cells, or T cells provided the cDNA or gDNA that made up the material.

Methods used by the authors: How many nucleated cells were present was estimated from reference gene primer amplification. Clones were sequenced by immunoSEQ multiplex PCR, and TCRdb holds only the in-frame ones, with some missing. Clonal size and the V and J genes are those of that table, whereas D and trimming came from the DNA. The sample shows 90,000 to 110,000 clones, approximately 87% of them seen only once. The CDR3 has 15 residues. The V end lost 2 bases, the J end lost 0 bases, and 11 bases lay between the germline ends. The germline gives CDR1 MNHEY, CDR2 SVGAGI. The clonotype comes from a woman between 50 and 59 years old with acute or convalescent COVID-19. The source material was peripheral blood. The chain carries TRBV6-5 and TRBJ2-7, with a possible D match to TRBD2 (6 bases). Written as DNA, the CDR3 is TGTGCCAGCAGTTACGTCGCGGGGAGCTCCTACGAGCAGTACTTC. Residues: CASSYVAGSSYEQYF.